This entry describes one T cell receptor (beta chain). The antigen is not known. The data derive from a study of Tregs in tolerant kidney transplant recipients. Study observations and caveats: In tolerant patients, donor-specific Tregs outgrew total Tregs, suggesting antigen-driven expansion. The most relevant donor-specific Treg TCRbeta repertoire apparently came from expansion with activated donor B cells.

TCRdb's copy holds only in-frame clones and misses some; the assay was immunoSEQ multiplex PCR. Of around 75,000 clones detected, about 89% appear once; the ten largest clones hold approximately 0.39%. Germline CDR1 MGHRA, CDR2 YSYEKL. The germline V and J ends were trimmed by 4 bases and 1 base, with 9 bases remaining between them. The CDR3 spans 14 residues. The chain uses TRBV4-1 and TRBJ2-3, with a weak D call TRBD1 (6 bases). This TCR was sampled from a human donor who received a combined kidney and bone marrow transplant. This specimen was CD4+ T cells from blood, taken before the transplant. The CDR3 nucleotides read TGCGCCAGCAGCCCAAGACAGGGCACAGATACGCAGTATTTT. Encoded protein: CASSPRQGTDTQYF.